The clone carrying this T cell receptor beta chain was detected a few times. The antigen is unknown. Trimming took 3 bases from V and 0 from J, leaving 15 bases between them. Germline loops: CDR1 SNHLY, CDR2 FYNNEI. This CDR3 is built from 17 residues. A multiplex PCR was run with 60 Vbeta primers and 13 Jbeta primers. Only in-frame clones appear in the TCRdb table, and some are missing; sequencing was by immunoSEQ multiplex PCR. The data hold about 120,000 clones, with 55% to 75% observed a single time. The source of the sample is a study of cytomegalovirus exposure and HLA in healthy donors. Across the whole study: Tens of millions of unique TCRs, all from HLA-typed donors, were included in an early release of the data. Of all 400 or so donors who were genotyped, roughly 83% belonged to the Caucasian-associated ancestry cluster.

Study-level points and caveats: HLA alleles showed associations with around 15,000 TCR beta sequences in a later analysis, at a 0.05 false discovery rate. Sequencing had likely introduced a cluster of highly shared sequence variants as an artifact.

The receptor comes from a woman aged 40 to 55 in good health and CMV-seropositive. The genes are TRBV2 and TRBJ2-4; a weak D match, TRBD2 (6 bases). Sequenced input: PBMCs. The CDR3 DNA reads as TGTGCCAGCAGTGATATGGGGGGTCCCCTAGCCAAAAACATTCAGTACTTC. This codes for CASSDMGGPLAKNIQYF.